One sample yielded the 10 T cell receptor beta chains listed below, sequenced in a study of T cell responses to AZD1222 COVID-19 vaccine (dated by TCRdb to the early 2020s). The meaning of the sample's time point label: baseline before first vaccination. Library preparation was by the immunoSEQ multiplex PCR assay. The clones in this table, taken by TCRdb from immuneACCESS, are in-frame only. Not every clone is retained; where verified, under half of the shortfall comes from an unresolved V gene, and the cause of the rest is unknown. This sample's table carries about 140,000 clones. The ten biggest clones cover over 2% of the sample. Sequencing was carried out using peripheral blood. These receptors originate from an adult in good health.

Here the CDR3 reads CASSSQVNTEAFF. The CDR3 bases are TGTGCCAGCAGCTCGCAGGTGAACACTGAAGCTTTCTTT. The rearrangement links TRBV7-2 to TRBJ1-1, with D unclear. There are 13 residues in the CDR3. Trimming pared 4 bases from V and 0 bases from J, leaving 6 bases between. Germline lookup yields CDR1 SGHTA and CDR2 FQGNSA.

J is TRBJ1-4 and V is TRBV19, with D possibly matching TRBD1 (5 bases). Trimming pared 6 bases from V and 3 bases from J, leaving 20 bases between. The CDR3 runs to 17 residues. In germline, CDR1 is LNHDA, CDR2 SQIVND (reference sequence). CDR3 in amino acids: CASSARSLPGANEKLFF. CDR3 bases: TGTGCCAGTAGCGCCAGGTCTTTGCCGGGGGCTAATGAAAAACTGTTTTTT.

V gene TRBV12-3 or TRBV12-4 combines with J gene TRBJ2-5; D gene unclear. V shed 8 bases and J shed 5 bases, with 12 bases lying between them. The CDR3 is 12 residues long. The CDR3 reads CASQQQGETQYF. The CDR3 DNA follows: TGTGCCAGCCAGCAGCAAGGGGAGACCCAGTACTTC.

The V and J genes are TRBV15 and TRBJ1-2, with D unresolved. The germline V gene has CDR1 LNHNV and CDR2 YYDKDF (reference sequence). The CDR3 extends over 15 amino acids. Trimming took 1 base from V and 6 from J, leaving 15 bases between them. CDR3 region: CATSRGRQAGNGYTF. The CDR3 DNA sequence: TGTGCCACCAGCAGAGGGCGTCAGGCTGGAAATGGCTACACCTTC. The full variable domain, rest sourced from reference TRBV15 and TRBJ1-2, is DAMVIQNPRYQVTQFGKPVTLSCSQTLNHNVMYWYQQKSSQAPKLLFHYYDKDFNNEADTPDNFQSRRPNTSFCFLDIRSPGLGDTAMYLCATSRGRQAGNGYTFGSGTRLTVV.

V gene TRBV6-5 combines with J gene TRBJ2-2, with TRBD2 identical over 7 bases. The germline gives CDR1 MNHEY, CDR2 SVGAGI. The V segment lost 5 bases and the J segment 3 bases; nucleotides outside the gene matches: 6. The CDR3 covers 15 residues. The CDR3 sequence is CASSKDRGDTGELFF. CDR3 nucleotides: TGTGCCAGCAGTAAGGACCGGGGGGACACCGGGGAGCTGTTTTTT.

V usage is TRBV19 and J usage is TRBJ1-1, with a possible D match to TRBD1 (5 bases). The ends were cut back, 6 bases at V and 0 bases at J, with 11 bases in the middle. Germline CDR1 and CDR2: LNHDA and SQIVND (reference sequence). The CDR3 has 14 residues. The CDR3 bases are TGTGCCAGTAGCTTCCGGGGACTGAACACTGAAGCTTTCTTT. This sequence encodes CASSFRGLNTEAFF.

This chain links TRBV2 with TRBJ2-7; unclear D gene. Trimming left V 4 bases short and J 6 bases short, with 16 bases between. CDR3 size: 14 residues. Germline assignment: CDR1 SNHLY and CDR2 FYNNEI. The DNA for the CDR3 is TGTGCCAGCAGTGCGATCGTTCGAAGGATCGAGCAGTACTTC. Its translation is CASSAIVRRIEQYF.

The chain carries TRBV9 and TRBJ1-2; possible D gene TRBD1, 6 bases. CDR1 and CDR2 (germline): SGDLS, YYNGEE. The V end lost 2 bases, the J end lost 4 bases, and 15 bases lay between the germline ends. The CDR3 spans 15 residues. CDR3 region: CASSVPPTGLYGYTF. The CDR3 DNA follows: TGTGCCAGCAGCGTTCCTCCAACAGGGCTCTATGGCTACACCTTC.

V usage is TRBV27 and J usage is TRBJ2-3; 10 bases align to TRBD2. V trimming: 5 bases; J trimming: 6 bases; junction bases outside the gene matches: 11. The CDR3 runs to 16 residues. Germline lookup yields CDR1 MNHEY and CDR2 SMNVEV (reference sequence). In DNA form, the CDR3 reads TGTGCCAGCAGTCGGCTTGTAGCGGGGGGTGCTGATACGCAGTATTTT. Amino acid sequence: CASSRLVAGGADTQYF.

The chain couples TRBV6-1 to TRBJ1-3; D is unresolved. Germline V gene sequence: CDR1 MNHNS, CDR2 SASEGT. The CDR3 extends over 16 amino acids. V was pared by 0 bases and J by 0 bases, with 9 bases between. CDR3 protein: CASSEAAILSGNTIYF. DNA of the CDR3: TGTGCCAGCAGTGAAGCAGCGATCCTCTCTGGAAACACCATATATTTT.